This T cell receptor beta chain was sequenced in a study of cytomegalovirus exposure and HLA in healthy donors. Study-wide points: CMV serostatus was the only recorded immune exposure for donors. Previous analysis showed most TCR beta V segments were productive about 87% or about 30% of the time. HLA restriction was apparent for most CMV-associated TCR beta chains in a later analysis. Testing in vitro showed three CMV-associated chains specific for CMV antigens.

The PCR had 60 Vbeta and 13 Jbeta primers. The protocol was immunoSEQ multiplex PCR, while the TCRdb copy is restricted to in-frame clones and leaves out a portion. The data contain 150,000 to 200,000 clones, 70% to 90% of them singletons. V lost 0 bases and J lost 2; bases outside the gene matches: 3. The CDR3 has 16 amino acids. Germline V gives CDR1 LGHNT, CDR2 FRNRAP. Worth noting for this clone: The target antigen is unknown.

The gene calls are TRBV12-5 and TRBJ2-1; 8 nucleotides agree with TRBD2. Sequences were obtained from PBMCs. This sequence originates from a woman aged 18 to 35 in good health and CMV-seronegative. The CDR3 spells CASGLVRGRPYNEQFF. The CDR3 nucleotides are TGTGCTAGTGGTTTGGTCCGCGGGAGGCCCTACAATGAGCAGTTCTTC.